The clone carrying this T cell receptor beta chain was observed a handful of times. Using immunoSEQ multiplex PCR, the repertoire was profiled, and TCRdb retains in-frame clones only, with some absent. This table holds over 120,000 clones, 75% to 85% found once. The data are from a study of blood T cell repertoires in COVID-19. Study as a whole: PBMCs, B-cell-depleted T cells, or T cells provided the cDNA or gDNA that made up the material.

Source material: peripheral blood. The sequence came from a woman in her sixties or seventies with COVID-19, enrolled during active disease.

CDR3: CASSPSSGTANYGYTF. The CDR3 DNA follows: TGTGCCAGCAGCCCCTCCTCAGGGACAGCTAACTATGGCTACACCTTC. The chain couples TRBV4-2 to TRBJ1-2, with 7 bases lining up with TRBD1. The CDR3 has 16 amino acids. Trimming at V came to 4 bases and at J to 0 bases, leaving 8 bases not matched to a gene. Germline V gene sequence: CDR1 LGHNA, CDR2 YNFKEQ.